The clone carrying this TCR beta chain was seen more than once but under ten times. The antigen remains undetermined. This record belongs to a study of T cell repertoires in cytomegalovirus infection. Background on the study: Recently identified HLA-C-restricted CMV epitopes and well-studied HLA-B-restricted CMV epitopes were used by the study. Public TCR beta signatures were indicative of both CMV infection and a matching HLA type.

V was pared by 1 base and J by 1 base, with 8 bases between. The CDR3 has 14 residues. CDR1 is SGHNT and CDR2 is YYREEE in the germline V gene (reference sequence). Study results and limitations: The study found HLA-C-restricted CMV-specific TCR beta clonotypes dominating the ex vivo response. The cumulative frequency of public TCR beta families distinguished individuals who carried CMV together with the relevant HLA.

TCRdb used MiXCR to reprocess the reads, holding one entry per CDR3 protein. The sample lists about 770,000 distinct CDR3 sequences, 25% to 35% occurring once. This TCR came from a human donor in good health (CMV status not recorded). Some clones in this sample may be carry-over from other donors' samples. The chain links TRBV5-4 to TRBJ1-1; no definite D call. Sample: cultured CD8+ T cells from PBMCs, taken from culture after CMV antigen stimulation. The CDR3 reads CASSLRRSNTEAFF. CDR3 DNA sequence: TGTGCCAGCAGCTTGCGTCGCTCGAACACTGAAGCTTTCTTT.